This T cell receptor beta chain is drawn from a study of response to subunit inactivated influenza vaccine. TCRdb analysed the RT-PCR reads with MiXCR anew, one entry per CDR3 protein. The sample includes hundreds of thousands of distinct CDR3 sequences, around 8% seen only once; the top ten take 10% to 15%. CDR1 SGHTA and CDR2 FQGNSA come from the germline V gene. V was cut by 5 bases and J by 0 bases, with 19 bases left in between. The CDR3 totals 17 residues. Regarding the study as a whole: After each seasonal influenza vaccination, few new T cells are recruited, the authors suggested.

This clonotype was seen repeatedly, ten times or more. Its specificity is unknown. The genes are TRBV7-2 and TRBJ1-1; D may be TRBD1 (5 bases). Source: PBMCs from blood, taken around 25 months after vaccination. This TCR derives from a man aged 50 to 75 who received an inactivated influenza vaccine. DNA for the CDR3: TGTGCCAGCAGCCTACCCCTTCGGGGACGGATGAACACTGAAGCTTTCTTT. Protein sequence: CASSLPLRGRMNTEAFF.